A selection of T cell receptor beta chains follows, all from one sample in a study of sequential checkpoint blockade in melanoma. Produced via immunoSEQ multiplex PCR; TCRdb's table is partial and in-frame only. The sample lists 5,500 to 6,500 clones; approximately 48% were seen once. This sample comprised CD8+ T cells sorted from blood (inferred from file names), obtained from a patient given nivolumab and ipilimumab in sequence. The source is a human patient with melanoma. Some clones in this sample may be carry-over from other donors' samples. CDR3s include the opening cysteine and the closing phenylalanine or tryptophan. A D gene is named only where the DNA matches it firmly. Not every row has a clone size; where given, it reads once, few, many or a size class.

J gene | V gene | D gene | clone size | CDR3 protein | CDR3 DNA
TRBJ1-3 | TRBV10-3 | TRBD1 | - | CAISVRVQGETGNTIYF | TGTGCCATCAGTGTCAGAGTCCAGGGGGAGACTGGAAACACCATATATTTT
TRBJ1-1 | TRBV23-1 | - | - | CASSQNRNTEAFF | TGCGCCAGCAGTCAAAACAGGAACACTGAAGCTTTCTTT
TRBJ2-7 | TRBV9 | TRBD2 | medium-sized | CASSERGDAYEQYF | TGTGCCAGCAGCGAGCGGGGGGACGCCTACGAGCAGTACTTC
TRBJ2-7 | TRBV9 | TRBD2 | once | CASSVGTSGYEQYF | TGTGCCAGCAGCGTTGGGACTAGCGGGTACGAGCAGTACTTC
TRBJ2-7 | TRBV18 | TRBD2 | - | CASSYGGAYEQYF | TGTGCCAGCTCCTACGGGGGGGCCTACGAGCAGTACTTC
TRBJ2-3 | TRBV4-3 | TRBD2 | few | CASSQRTSGGGTDTQYF | TGCGCCAGCAGCCAGAGGACTAGCGGGGGAGGAACAGATACGCAGTATTTT
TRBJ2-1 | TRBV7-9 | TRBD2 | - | CASSGPGGGADEQFF | TGTGCCAGCAGCGGTCCAGGCGGGGGGGCGGATGAGCAGTTCTTC
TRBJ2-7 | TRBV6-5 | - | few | CASSAGYEQYF | TGTGCCAGCAGTGCCGGGTACGAGCAGTACTTC
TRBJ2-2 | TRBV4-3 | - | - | CASNQVKGGFTGELFF | TGCGCCAGCAACCAAGTAAAAGGGGGTTTCACCGGGGAGCTGTTTTTT
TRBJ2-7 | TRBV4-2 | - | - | CASSQGSTATYEQYF | TGTGCCAGCAGCCAAGGCTCGACAGCCACCTACGAGCAGTACTTC
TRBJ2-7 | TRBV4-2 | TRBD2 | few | CASSPGAGGEQYF | TGTGCCAGCAGCCCCGGTGCGGGGGGCGAGCAGTACTTC
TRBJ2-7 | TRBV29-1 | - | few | CSVESGVEQYF | TGCAGCGTTGAATCGGGGGTCGAGCAGTACTTC
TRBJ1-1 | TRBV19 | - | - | CASSIGGPNTEAFF | TGTGCCAGTAGTATAGGGGGGCCTAACACTGAAGCTTTCTTT
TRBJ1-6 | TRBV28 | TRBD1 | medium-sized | CASSTLRGGLSPLHF | TGTGCCAGCAGTACCCTGAGAGGGGGCCTTTCACCCCTCCACTTT
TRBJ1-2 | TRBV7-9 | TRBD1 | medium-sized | CASSPERGQNYGYTF | TGTGCCAGCAGCCCGGAACGGGGACAGAACTATGGCTACACCTTC
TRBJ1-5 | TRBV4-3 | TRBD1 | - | CASSQDSDRGSPQHF | TGCGCCAGCAGCCAAGATTCGGACAGGGGATCGCCCCAGCATTTT
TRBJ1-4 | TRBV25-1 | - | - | CASSEPGGRLFF | TGTGCCAGCAGTGAACCGGGAGGGAGACTGTTTTTT
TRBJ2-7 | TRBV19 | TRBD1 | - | CATAGTGFSYEQYF | TGTGCCACCGCAGGGACAGGTTTCTCCTACGAGCAGTACTTC
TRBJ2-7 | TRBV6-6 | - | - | CASSYVASDSSYEQYF | TGTGCCAGCAGTTACGTAGCTTCGGACTCTTCCTACGAGCAGTACTTC
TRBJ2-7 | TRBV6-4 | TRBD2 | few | CASSHLGGSGGVAYEQYF | TGTGCCAGCAGCCATCTGGGTGGTAGCGGGGGTGTGGCCTACGAGCAGTACTTC
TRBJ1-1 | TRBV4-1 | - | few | CASLERAEDTEAFF | TGCGCCAGCTTAGAGAGGGCTGAGGACACTGAAGCTTTCTTT
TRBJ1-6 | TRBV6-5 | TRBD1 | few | CASKPRDSLNSPLHF | TGTGCCAGCAAACCCAGGGACAGCTTAAATTCACCCCTCCACTTT
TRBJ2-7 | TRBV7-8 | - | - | CASSLVTTGDEQYF | TGTGCCAGCAGCTTAGTTACTACGGGGGACGAGCAGTACTTC
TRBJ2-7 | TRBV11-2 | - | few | CASSQERGYEQYF | TGCGCCAGCAGCCAAGAACGGGGCTACGAGCAGTACTTC